This TCR beta chain is from a study of blood T cell repertoires in COVID-19 (dated by TCRdb to the early 2020s). As for the study more broadly: Samples covering the acute and convalescent phases of COVID-19 were provided by collaborators in the United States, Italy and Spain. The prospective study material was composed of cDNA or gDNA derived from T cells, B-cell-depleted T cells, or PBMCs. Subjects who had been exposed to COVID-19, were actively infected with it, or had recovered from it provided the deeply sampled blood TCRbeta repertoires that made up the dataset. The repertoires were made available in a free public database intended to serve as a resource for research on the immune response to SARS-CoV-2. Samples came from the ongoing ImmuneRACE study (first 160 participants) plus 1,254 subjects from 6 global collaborators. The sample metadata nearly always contained a de-identified subject ID, COVID-19 status, age in years and sex. Where available, HLA class I and class II types were obtained from metadata supplied by the sample provider rather than from assay-based typing. Findings and caveats that apply to the study as a whole: Clinical and demographic metadata were provided uncurated, with the amount varying by source and participant.

TCRbeta CDR3 regions were amplified from genomic DNA by means of the immunoSEQ Assay, a bias-controlled multiplex PCR. Per the original workflow: Within the assay, amplification of reference gene primers was used to estimate how many nucleated cells each sample contained. To quantify the absolute abundance of each unique TCRbeta CDR3 rearrangement, sequence reads were collapsed and filtered. For each sample, productive Simpson clonality was calculated as the square root of Simpson's diversity index across productive rearrangements. TCRdb provides this immuneACCESS table in a form limited to in-frame rearrangements. Some clones are lacking; in checked studies, under half of them reflect an unresolved V gene, and why the rest are absent is not known. The V and J calls and clone size were taken over from that table, and D and trimming were inferred from the DNA. In all, the sample holds hundreds of thousands of clones, and 75% to 85% of those were seen once. Of the sample, roughly 8% falls within the top ten clones.

A remark on this clone: Which antigen it targets is not known. No much larger clone is present one base from it, and per-base qualities are unavailable.

One collaborating source in Seattle enrolled patients while the patients were actively infected and followed the patients over time throughout the course of disease. Whole blood was collected in K2EDTA tubes by collaborating institutions according to the institutions' own protocols. For TCRbeta analysis, collaborators shipped samples as frozen whole blood, isolated PBMCs, or DNA extracted from either of those sample types. The sample was peripheral blood. The origin of this receptor is a woman aged 80 or over with COVID-19, enrolled during active disease.

The CDR3 in this case is CAISDRGFEKLFF. The nucleotides are TGTGCCATCAGCGACAGGGGGTTTGAAAAACTGTTTTTT. The sequence is built from TRBV10-3 and TRBJ1-4; 9 nucleotides in the junction match TRBD1. Sequences ENHRY (CDR1) and SYGVKD (CDR2) are obtained from the germline V gene. Spanning cysteine to phenylalanine, the CDR3 consists of 13 amino acids. The CDR3 DNA has 39 bases and is translated from base 1. Trimming takes 6 bases off V and 7 bases off J; junction bases not matched to a gene: 3.